The T cell receptor beta chain under discussion was sequenced for a study of neurological immune-mediated disorders. Ten or more counts support this clonotype. With 10-nucleotide random UMIs included, cDNA was synthesized by 5'RACE. TCRdb re-analysed the 5' RACE reads in MiXCR, keeping a single row per CDR3 protein. Here the sample spans more than 75,000 distinct CDR3 sequences, approximately 5% being singletons. Sequences were obtained from PBMCs. This TCR was sampled from a woman in her twenties or thirties with multiple sclerosis.

The CDR3 spells CASSLESGTGVLKQFF. As DNA, the CDR3 is TGTGCCAGCAGCTTGGAGTCCGGGACAGGGGTTCTGAAGCAGTTCTTC. V is TRBV5-5 and J is TRBJ2-1; 10 bases are a match to TRBD1. Germline V gives CDR1 SGHKS, CDR2 YYEKEE (reference sequence). V dropped 0 bases and J dropped 11; count of bases not matched to a gene: 11. The CDR3 totals 16 residues.